This TCR beta chain was documented in a study of blood T cell repertoires in COVID-19. Clones were read by immunoSEQ multiplex PCR, and TCRdb kept only the in-frame ones, dropping some. Of approximately 110,000 clones listed, more than 80% were seen once; the top ten hold under 9.5%. As for this clone: Distinct nucleotide sequences in the sample also encode this CDR3.

Germline CDR1 SGHTA, CDR2 FQGNSA. V was pared by 2 bases and J by 3 bases, with 0 bases of the junction left unmatched. The CDR3 contains 13 residues. The rearrangement uses TRBV7-2 and TRBJ2-7; 8 bases match TRBD1. The sample comprised peripheral blood. This receptor was identified in a middle-aged woman with acute or convalescent COVID-19. CDR3 loop: CASSLTGGYEQYF. For the CDR3, the DNA is TGTGCCAGCAGCTTAACAGGGGGCTACGAGCAGTACTTC.